This T cell receptor (beta chain) was sequenced during a study of T cell changes during pregnancy in multiple sclerosis. Using immunoSEQ multiplex PCR, the repertoire was profiled, and TCRdb retains in-frame clones only, with some absent. The data show 60,000 to 85,000 clones, just over 90% seen once. V was pared by 4 bases and J by 6 bases, with 6 bases of the junction left unmatched. There are 13 residues in the CDR3. Germline V gives CDR1 MNHNS, CDR2 SASEGT. The sequenced sample was peripheral blood, obtained in the second trimester of pregnancy. This TCR was sampled from a female donor with multiple sclerosis, enrolled in a pregnancy study. The chain combines TRBV6-1 with TRBJ2-7; 7 positions agree with TRBD2. CDR3 protein: CASSAEGGGEQYF. The CDR3 coding sequence is TGTGCCAGCAGTGCAGAGGGCGGGGGCGAGCAGTACTTC.